The next 25 T cell receptor beta chains were all read from a single sample in a study of chronic HIV infection and antiretroviral therapy. A single record per CDR3 protein comes from TCRdb applying MiXCR to the 5' RACE reads. The table records approximately 47,000 distinct CDR3 sequences, about 19% of them present only once. The specimen was peripheral blood. The receptor set was obtained from an adult who had HIV and had not received antiretroviral therapy, or was an uninfected healthy control (not recorded which).

This clonotype was detected a few times. The chain recombines TRBV6-5 with TRBJ2-2, with TRBD1 matching 7 bases. CDR3 length equals 15 residues. V trimming: 5 bases; J trimming: 0 bases; junction bases outside the gene matches: 3. Germline CDR1 MNHEY, CDR2 SVGAGI. The CDR3 nucleotides are TGTGCCAGCAGTCGAGACAGGGCGAACACCGGGGAGCTGTTTTTT. Residues: CASSRDRANTGELFF.

J is TRBJ2-3 and V is TRBV28; 12 nucleotides align to TRBD2. CDR1 is MDHEN, CDR2 SYDVKM, per germline. CDR3 length: 19 amino acids. V trimming: 4 bases; J trimming: 1 base; junction bases outside the gene matches: 12. This CDR3 reads CASSSPRASGRVGTDTQYF. CDR3 in DNA: TGTGCCAGCAGTTCCCCGAGGGCTAGCGGGAGGGTCGGCACAGATACGCAGTATTTT.

The gene calls are TRBV28 and TRBJ2-1; 13 nucleotides match TRBD2. Germline CDR1 MDHEN, CDR2 SYDVKM. The V and J ends lost 4 bases and 8 bases, in that order; junction bases with no gene match: 8. The CDR3 has 16 residues. CDR3 nucleotides: TGTGCCAGCAGTTCGCCCGGGACTAGCGGGATCCATGAGCAGTTCTTC. Translating gives CASSSPGTSGIHEQFF.

CDR3 sequence (DNA): TGTGCCAGCAGAGGATCGTATCAGCCCCAGCATTTT. Translated: CASRGSYQPQHF. V usage is TRBV6-1 and J usage is TRBJ1-5; the D is unclear. The germline CDR1 and CDR2 sequences are MNHNS and SASEGT. There are 12 residues in the CDR3. Trimming pared 6 bases from V and 5 bases from J, leaving 8 bases between.

The CDR3 sequence: CASSQRVGSLGFTGELFF. Here the CDR3 DNA reads TGCGCCAGCAGCCAAAGAGTTGGGTCACTCGGGTTCACCGGGGAGCTGTTTTTT. The chain uses TRBV4-1 and TRBJ2-2; D gene unclear. Trimming left V 2 bases short and J 4 bases short, with 20 bases between. Germline loops: CDR1 MGHRA, CDR2 YSYEKL. The CDR3 runs 18 residues.

This clonotype appeared a few times. J is TRBJ2-4 and V is TRBV27; perhaps TRBD1 as D (6 bases). The CDR3 covers 12 residues. V gave up 2 bases and J gave up 7 bases, with 6 bases separating them. CDR1 is MNHEY and CDR2 is SMNVEV in the germline V gene (reference sequence). Here the CDR3 reads CASSLRGNIQYF. CDR3 sequence (DNA): TGTGCCAGCAGTTTAAGGGGGAACATTCAGTACTTC.

The genes are TRBV20-1 and TRBJ2-7; D possibly corresponds to TRBD2 (5 bases). CDR1 and CDR2 (germline): DFQATT, SNEGSKA (reference sequence). The V gene lost 2 bases and the J gene lost 0 bases, with 14 bases spanning the gap. This CDR3 has 15 amino acids. CDR3 coding DNA: TGCAGTGCTAGACCCAGGACTCTCCCCTCCTACGAGCAGTACTTC. It translates to CSARPRTLPSYEQYF.

This clonotype occurred a few times. The V call is TRBV28, the J call TRBJ2-1; D may be TRBD1 (6 bases). V lost 5 bases, J lost 4 bases, and 12 bases lay in between. The CDR3 sequence is 14 residues long. Germline CDR1 reads MDHEN; CDR2 reads SYDVKM. The CDR3 spells CASSADRYYNEQFF. The CDR3 bases are TGTGCCAGCAGTGCGGACAGATATTACAATGAGCAGTTCTTC.

This clonotype was counted a few times. The chain has TRBV5-1 and TRBJ2-5; TRBD2 matches 9 bases. Germline trimming cut 2 bases from V and 5 bases from J; bases unmatched to any gene: 7. This CDR3 is built from 15 residues. CDR1 and CDR2 from the germline V gene are SGHRS and YFSETQ. The DNA of the CDR3 is TGCGCCAGCAGCTTTAGCGGGAGTATCGGGGAGACCCAGTACTTC. Translation: CASSFSGSIGETQYF.

This sequence joins TRBV28 and TRBJ2-6, with 7 nucleotides matching TRBD1. V lost 4 bases, J lost 4 bases, and 13 bases stayed unmatched. The CDR3 is 18 residues long. The germline gives CDR1 MDHEN, CDR2 SYDVKM. The CDR3, as DNA: TGTGCCAGCAGTTCCGATTTGACAGGGCTGATCGGGGCCAACGTCCTGACTTTC. Its translation: CASSSDLTGLIGANVLTF.

This clonotype has only a few counts. This chain connects TRBV7-3 to TRBJ2-6; a possible D gene is TRBD2 (5 bases). Germline assignment: CDR1 SGHTA and CDR2 FQGTGA. Trimming removed 5 bases from V and 6 bases from J, with 8 bases in between. The CDR3 length is 13 residues. The CDR3 DNA is TGTGCCAGCAGCCCGACTAAGGCCAACGTCCTGACTTTC. Its protein is CASSPTKANVLTF. Using reference TRBV7-3 and TRBJ2-6 for the parts outside the CDR3, the full variable domain is GAGVSQTPSNKVTEKGKYVELRCDPISGHTALYWYRQSLGQGPEFLIYFQGTGAADDSGLPNDRFFAVRPEGSVSTLKIQRTERGDSAVYLCASSPTKANVLTFGAGSRLTVL.

The rearrangement joins TRBV9 to TRBJ2-1; tentative D call: TRBD2 (6 bases). This CDR3 region has 17 residues. The germline V gene encodes CDR1 SGDLS and CDR2 YYNGEE. The V gene lost 0 bases and the J gene lost 0 bases, with 13 bases spanning the gap. For the CDR3, the DNA is TGTGCCAGCAGCGTAGAGGGGACTCCTAGCTCCTACAATGAGCAGTTCTTC. Protein sequence: CASSVEGTPSSYNEQFF.

The V call is TRBV3-1, the J call TRBJ1-1; maybe TRBD1 (5 bases). The germline gives CDR1 LGHDT, CDR2 YNNKEL (reference sequence). The CDR3 has 14 residues. With 1 base removed from V and 6 bases from J, the gap between germline ends came to 12 bases. CDR3 bases: TGTGCCAGCAGCCAAGCCTGGGGGGGTTCTGAAGCTTTCTTT. The encoded protein is CASSQAWGGSEAFF. Drawing the rest from reference TRBV3-1 and TRBJ1-1, the complete variable domain is DTAVSQTPKYLVTQMGNDKSIKCEQNLGHDTMYWYKQDSKKFLKIMFSYNNKELIINETVPNRFSPKSPDKAHLNLHINSLELGDSAVYFCASSQAWGGSEAFFGQGTRLTVV.

The chain carries TRBV28 and TRBJ2-5; D perhaps matches TRBD2 (5 bases). Between the trimmed V and J ends, which lost 7 bases and 2 bases, there was a span of 8 bases. Looked up from germline, CDR1 is MDHEN and CDR2 is SYDVKM. The CDR3 consists of 12 residues. The CDR3 region is CASMGAQETQYF. For the CDR3, the DNA is TGTGCCAGCATGGGAGCGCAAGAGACCCAGTACTTC.

This chain connects TRBV20-1 to TRBJ2-7; TRBD1 matches 7 bases. Looked up from germline, CDR1 is DFQATT and CDR2 is SNEGSKA (reference sequence). The length of the CDR3 is 15 residues. V lost 3 bases to trimming and J lost 7 bases; unmatched junction nucleotides: 15. The CDR3 region is CSASPNRGSSGEQYF. CDR3 nucleotides: TGCAGTGCTAGTCCCAACAGGGGATCCTCAGGGGAGCAGTACTTC.

This sequence joins TRBV4-1 and TRBJ2-7, with TRBD2 matching 7 bases. The V gene's germline CDR1 is MGHRA and CDR2 YSYEKL. The J segment lost 10 bases and the V segment lost 2 bases, leaving 20 bases of the junction unmatched. The CDR3 sequence is 17 residues long. The CDR3 loop is CASSQPSLAGAPARQYF. The CDR3 region has the DNA TGCGCCAGCAGCCAACCTTCCCTTGCGGGAGCGCCCGCCCGTCAGTACTTC.

A few counts support this clonotype. The CDR3 DNA reads TGCAGTGCTAGAGTGGCGGGGGACTTCACAGATACGCAGTATTTT. Translation: CSARVAGDFTDTQYF. V gene TRBV20-1 combines with J gene TRBJ2-3; 7 bases are a match to TRBD2. V was pared by 1 base and J by 2 bases, with 6 bases of the junction left unmatched. Germline values: CDR1 DFQATT, CDR2 SNEGSKA (reference sequence). CDR3 size: 15 residues.

This clonotype appeared a few times. This chain uses TRBV4-1 with TRBJ1-3; possibly TRBD1 for D (5 bases). Trimming cost V 1 base and J 4 bases, with 8 bases left between them. From germline, CDR1 is MGHRA and CDR2 YSYEKL. This CDR3 region has 14 residues. The CDR3 region has the DNA TGCGCCAGCAGCCAAGTAGGGACGGGAAACACCATATATTTT. Translating gives CASSQVGTGNTIYF.

This clonotype appeared a few times. The chain couples TRBV4-2 to TRBJ2-1; 8 positions agree with TRBD2. Trimming took 2 bases from V and 4 from J; bases not matched to a gene: 13. Germline CDR1 reads LGHNA; CDR2 reads YNFKEQ. The CDR3 spans 18 residues. DNA for the CDR3: TGTGCCAGCAGCCAATCTAGGGGCAGCGGGAGAGGATACAATGAGCAGTTCTTC. Protein: CASSQSRGSGRGYNEQFF.

The chain recombines TRBV7-3 with TRBJ2-6, with D possibly matching TRBD1 (5 bases). CDR1 and CDR2 (germline): SGHTA, FQGTGA. The CDR3 is 16 residues long. The V gene lost 5 bases and the J gene lost 0 bases, with 11 bases spanning the gap. CDR3 amino acids: CASSKQGNSGANVLTF. CDR3 nucleotide sequence: TGTGCCAGCAGCAAGCAGGGTAACTCTGGGGCCAACGTCCTGACTTTC. Together with reference TRBV7-3 and TRBJ2-6, the CDR3 gives the full variable domain: GAGVSQTPSNKVTEKGKYVELRCDPISGHTALYWYRQSLGQGPEFLIYFQGTGAADDSGLPNDRFFAVRPEGSVSTLKIQRTERGDSAVYLCASSKQGNSGANVLTFGAGSRLTVL.

The chain carries TRBV7-4 and TRBJ1-4; 8 bases line up with TRBD1. Germline CDR1 and CDR2: SGHVT and SQSDAQ. The CDR3 is 16 residues long. V shed 2 bases and J 4 bases; nucleotides not matched to a gene: 6. CDR3 nucleotides: TGTGCCAGCAGCTTAAGAGGACAGGGAATTAATGAAAAACTGTTTTTT. It is translated as CASSLRGQGINEKLFF.

The chain has TRBV29-1 and TRBJ2-7; TRBD2 matches at 11 bases. Germline V lookup: CDR1 SQVTM, CDR2 ANQGSEA. The CDR3 covers 13 residues. Germline trimming cut 6 bases from V and 3 bases from J; bases unmatched to any gene: 4. CDR3 region: CSVPSGRNYEQYF. DNA for the CDR3: TGCAGCGTCCCTAGCGGGAGGAACTACGAGCAGTACTTC.

A few counts support this clonotype. The V call is TRBV6-5, the J call TRBJ1-1; D is ambiguous. The CDR3 totals 13 residues. The V gene lost 8 bases and the J gene lost 2 bases, with 12 bases spanning the gap. Per the germline V gene, CDR1 is MNHEY and CDR2 is SVGAGI. CDR3 loop: CASYRGPNTEAFF. The CDR3 nucleotides are TGTGCCAGCTATAGAGGCCCCAACACTGAAGCTTTCTTT.

This clonotype was counted between two and nine times. J is TRBJ1-5 and V is TRBV4-1; 9 nucleotides line up with TRBD1. V was pared by 0 bases and J by 4 bases, with 10 bases of the junction left unmatched. Germline CDR1 reads MGHRA; CDR2 reads YSYEKL. The CDR3 length is 18 residues. The DNA of the CDR3 is TGCGCCAGCAGCCAAGATGGGGGGCAGACAGGGGGAAATCAGCCCCAGCATTTT. It yields the protein CASSQDGGQTGGNQPQHF.

The rearrangement links TRBV5-6 to TRBJ2-5, with D possibly TRBD2 on 7 matching bases. Germline V lookup: CDR1 SGHDT, CDR2 YYEEEE. V was cut by 4 bases and J by 5 bases, with 18 bases left in between. The CDR3 is 15 amino acids. The CDR3 region has the DNA TGTGCCAGCAGCCTCACGAGGGGGAGGGGCGAGACCCAGTACTTC. Protein product: CASSLTRGRGETQYF.